This T cell receptor beta chain derives from a study of T cell responses to AZD1222 COVID-19 vaccine. About this clone: Its antigen is not known.

Measured with immunoSEQ multiplex PCR; TCRdb has only the in-frame clones, and not every one. The sample has 130,000 to 150,000 clones, 82% seen once. CDR3 size: 14 residues. V shed 4 bases, J shed 4 bases, and the junction held 4 bases outside the gene matches. Per germline, CDR1 SGHDN and CDR2 FVKESK. General study points: Sampled repertoires all dated from after the peak T cell response. After two AZD1222 doses, spike-specific TCR breadth and depth rose versus day 0. Females outnumbered males among donors, who were mostly white British; clonal diversity was possibly underestimated.

Specimen: peripheral blood, collected on day 0 of MenACWY control vaccination. The receptor's source is an adult in good health. The V gene is TRBV14, the J gene TRBJ1-2, with 9 positions matching TRBD1. CDR3 nucleotide sequence: TGTGCCAGCAGCCGACGGACAGGGGCCTATGGCTACACCTTC. Its translation is CASSRRTGAYGYTF. Drawing the rest from reference TRBV14 and TRBJ1-2, the complete variable domain is EAGVTQFPSHSVIEKGQTVTLRCDPISGHDNLYWYRRVMGKEIKFLLHFVKESKQDESGMPNNRFLAERTGGTYSTLKVQPAELEDSGVYFCASSRRTGAYGYTFGSGTRLTVV.